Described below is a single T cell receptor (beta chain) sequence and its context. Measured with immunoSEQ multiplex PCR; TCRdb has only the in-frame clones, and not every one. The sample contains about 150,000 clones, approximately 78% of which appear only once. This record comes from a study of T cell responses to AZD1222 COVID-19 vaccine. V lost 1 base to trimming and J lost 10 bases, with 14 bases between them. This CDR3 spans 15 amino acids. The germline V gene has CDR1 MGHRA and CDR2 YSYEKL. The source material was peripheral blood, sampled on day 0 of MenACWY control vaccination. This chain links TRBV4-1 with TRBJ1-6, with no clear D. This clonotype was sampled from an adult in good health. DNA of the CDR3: TGCGCCAGCAGCCAAGGGAGGTCCTGGGCCTCACCCCTCCACTTT. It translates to CASSQGRSWASPLHF.